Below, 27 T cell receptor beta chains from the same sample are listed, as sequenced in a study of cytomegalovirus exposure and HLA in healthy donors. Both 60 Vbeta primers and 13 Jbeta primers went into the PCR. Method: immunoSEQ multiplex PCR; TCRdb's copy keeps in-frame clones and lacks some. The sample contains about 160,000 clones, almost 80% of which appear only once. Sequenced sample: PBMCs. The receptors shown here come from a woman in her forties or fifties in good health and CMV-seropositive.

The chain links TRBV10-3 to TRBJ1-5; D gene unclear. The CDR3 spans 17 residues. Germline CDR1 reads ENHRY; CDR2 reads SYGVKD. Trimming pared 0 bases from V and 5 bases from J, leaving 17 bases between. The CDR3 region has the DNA TGTGCCATCAGTGAGTCGACCGGCCTTACCGGGGATCAGCCCCAGCATTTT. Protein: CAISESTGLTGDQPQHF.

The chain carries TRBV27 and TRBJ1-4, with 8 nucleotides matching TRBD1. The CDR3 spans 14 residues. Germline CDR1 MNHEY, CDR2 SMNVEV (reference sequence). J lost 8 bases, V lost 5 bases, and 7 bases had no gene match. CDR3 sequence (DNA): TGTGCCAGCAGTGCACGACAGGGGCGAGAAAAACTGTTTTTT. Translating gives CASSARQGREKLFF.

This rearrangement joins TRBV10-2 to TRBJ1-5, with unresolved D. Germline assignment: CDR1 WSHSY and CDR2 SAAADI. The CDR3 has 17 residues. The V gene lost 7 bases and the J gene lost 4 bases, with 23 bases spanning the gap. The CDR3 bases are TGCGCCAGCACCTTAGAAGGAGGCGGCGGGATAAATCAGCCCCAGCATTTT. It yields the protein CASTLEGGGGINQPQHF.

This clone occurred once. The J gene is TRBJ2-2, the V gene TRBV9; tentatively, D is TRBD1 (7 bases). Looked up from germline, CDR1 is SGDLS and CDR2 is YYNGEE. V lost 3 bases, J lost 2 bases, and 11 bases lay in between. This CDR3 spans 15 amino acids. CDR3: CASSGGTANTGELFF. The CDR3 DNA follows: TGTGCCAGCAGCGGCGGGACAGCTAACACCGGGGAGCTGTTTTTT.

CDR3 sequence reads: CASSVGSPGEGQPQHF. The CDR3 DNA follows: TGTGCCAGCAGTGTGGGGTCTCCTGGAGAGGGACAGCCCCAGCATTTT. The chain recombines TRBV2 with TRBJ1-5; D not certain. Between the trimmed V and J ends, which lost 4 bases and 7 bases, there was a span of 20 bases. Germline V lookup: CDR1 SNHLY, CDR2 FYNNEI. The CDR3 has 16 residues.

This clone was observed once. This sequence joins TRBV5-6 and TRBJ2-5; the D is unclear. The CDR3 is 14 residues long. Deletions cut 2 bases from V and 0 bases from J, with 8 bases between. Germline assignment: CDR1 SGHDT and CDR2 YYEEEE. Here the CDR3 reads CASSLQSYQETQYF. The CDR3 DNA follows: TGTGCCAGCAGCTTACAGTCGTACCAAGAGACCCAGTACTTC.

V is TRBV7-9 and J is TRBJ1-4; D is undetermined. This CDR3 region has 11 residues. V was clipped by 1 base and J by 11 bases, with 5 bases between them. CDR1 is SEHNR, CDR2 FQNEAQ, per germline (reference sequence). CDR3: CASSLDFKLFF. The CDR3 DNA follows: TGTGCCAGCAGCTTAGACTTCAAACTGTTTTTT.

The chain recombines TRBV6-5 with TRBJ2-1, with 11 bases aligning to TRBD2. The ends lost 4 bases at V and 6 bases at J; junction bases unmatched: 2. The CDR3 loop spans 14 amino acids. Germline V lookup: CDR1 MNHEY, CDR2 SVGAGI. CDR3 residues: CASSLAGGLNEQFF. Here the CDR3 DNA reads TGTGCCAGCAGTTTAGCGGGAGGGCTCAATGAGCAGTTCTTC.

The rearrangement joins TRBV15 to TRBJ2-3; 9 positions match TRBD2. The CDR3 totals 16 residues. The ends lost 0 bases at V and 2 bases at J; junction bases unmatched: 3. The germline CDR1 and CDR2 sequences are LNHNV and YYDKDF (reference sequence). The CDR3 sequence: CATSRDRLAVTDTQYF. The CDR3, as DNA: TGTGCCACCAGCAGAGATCGACTAGCGGTCACAGATACGCAGTATTTT.

In DNA, the CDR3 is TGTGCCAGCAGCTACAGGACAGATACGCAGTATTTT. This codes for CASSYRTDTQYF. This chain joins TRBV7-2 and TRBJ2-3; possible D gene TRBD1, 5 bases. In germline, CDR1 is SGHTA, CDR2 FQGNSA. Between the trimmed V and J ends, which lost 4 bases and 3 bases, there was a span of 5 bases. CDR3 length: 12 residues.

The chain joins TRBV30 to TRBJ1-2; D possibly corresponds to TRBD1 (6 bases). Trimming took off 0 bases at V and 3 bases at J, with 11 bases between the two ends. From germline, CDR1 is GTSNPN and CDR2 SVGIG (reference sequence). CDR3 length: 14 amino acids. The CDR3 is CAWSVAQGDYGYTF. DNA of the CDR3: TGTGCCTGGAGTGTGGCACAGGGTGACTATGGCTACACCTTC.

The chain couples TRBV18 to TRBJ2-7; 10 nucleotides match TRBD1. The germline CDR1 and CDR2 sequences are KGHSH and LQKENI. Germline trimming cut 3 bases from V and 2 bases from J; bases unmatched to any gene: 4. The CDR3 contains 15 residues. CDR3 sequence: CASSPGGQGPYEQYF. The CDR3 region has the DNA TGTGCCAGCTCACCGGGGGGACAGGGGCCCTACGAGCAGTACTTC.

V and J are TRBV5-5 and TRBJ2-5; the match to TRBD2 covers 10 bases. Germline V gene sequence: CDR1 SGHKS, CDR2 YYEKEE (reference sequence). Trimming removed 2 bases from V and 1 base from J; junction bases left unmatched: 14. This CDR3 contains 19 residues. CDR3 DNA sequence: TGTGCCAGCAGCTTCTTCTGGGTTAGCGGGGGGAAGAGCCAAGAGACCCAGTACTTC. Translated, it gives CASSFFWVSGGKSQETQYF.

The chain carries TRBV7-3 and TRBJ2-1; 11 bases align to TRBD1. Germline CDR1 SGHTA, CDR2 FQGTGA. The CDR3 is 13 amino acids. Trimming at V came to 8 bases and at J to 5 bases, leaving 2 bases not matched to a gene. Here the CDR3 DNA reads TGTGCCAGCGGGACAGGGGGTCACAATGAGCAGTTCTTC. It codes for CASGTGGHNEQFF.

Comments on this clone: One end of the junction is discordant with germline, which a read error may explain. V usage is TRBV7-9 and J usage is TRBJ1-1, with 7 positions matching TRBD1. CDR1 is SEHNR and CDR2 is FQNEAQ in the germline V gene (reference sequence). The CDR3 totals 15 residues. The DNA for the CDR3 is TGTGCCGGCAGCTCCATCACAGGGGACGGCACTGAAGCTTTCTTT. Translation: CAGSSITGDGTEAFF.

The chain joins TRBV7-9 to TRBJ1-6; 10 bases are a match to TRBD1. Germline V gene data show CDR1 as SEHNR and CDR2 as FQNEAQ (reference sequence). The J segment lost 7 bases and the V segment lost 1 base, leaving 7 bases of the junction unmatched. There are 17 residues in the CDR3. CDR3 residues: CASSLGRGGQGNSPLHF. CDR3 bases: TGTGCCAGCAGCTTAGGAAGGGGGGGACAGGGGAATTCACCCCTCCACTTT.

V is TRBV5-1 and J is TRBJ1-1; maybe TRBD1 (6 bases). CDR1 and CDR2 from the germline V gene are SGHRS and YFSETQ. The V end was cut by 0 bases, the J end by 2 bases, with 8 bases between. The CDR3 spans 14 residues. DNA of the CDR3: TGCGCCAGCAGCTTGGAGGACAGTAACACTGAAGCTTTCTTT. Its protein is CASSLEDSNTEAFF.

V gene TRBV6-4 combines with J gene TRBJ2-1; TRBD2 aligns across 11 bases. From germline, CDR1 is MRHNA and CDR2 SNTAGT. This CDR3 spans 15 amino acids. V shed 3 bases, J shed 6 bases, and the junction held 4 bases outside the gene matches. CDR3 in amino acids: CASSDSTSGVNEQFF. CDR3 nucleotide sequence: TGTGCCAGCAGTGATTCGACTAGCGGGGTCAATGAGCAGTTCTTC.

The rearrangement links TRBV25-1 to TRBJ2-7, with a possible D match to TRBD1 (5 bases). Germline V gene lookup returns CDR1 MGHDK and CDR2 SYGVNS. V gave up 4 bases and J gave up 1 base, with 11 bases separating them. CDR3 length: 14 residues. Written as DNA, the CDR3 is TGTGCCAGCAGTGTTGGGGCAGGGTCCTACGAGCAGTACTTC. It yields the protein CASSVGAGSYEQYF.

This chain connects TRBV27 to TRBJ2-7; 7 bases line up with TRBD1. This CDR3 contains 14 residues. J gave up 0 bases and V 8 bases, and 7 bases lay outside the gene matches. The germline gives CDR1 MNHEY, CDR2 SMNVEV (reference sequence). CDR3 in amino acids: CASGRQGNSYEQYF. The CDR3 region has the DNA TGTGCCAGCGGTCGACAGGGAAACTCCTACGAGCAGTACTTC.

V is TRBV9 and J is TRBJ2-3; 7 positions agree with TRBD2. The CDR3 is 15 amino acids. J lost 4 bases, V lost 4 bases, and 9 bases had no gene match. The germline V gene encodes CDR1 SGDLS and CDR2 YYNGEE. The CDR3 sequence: CASSLSAGPPDTQYF. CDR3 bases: TGTGCCAGCAGCCTGTCAGCGGGGCCCCCAGATACGCAGTATTTT.

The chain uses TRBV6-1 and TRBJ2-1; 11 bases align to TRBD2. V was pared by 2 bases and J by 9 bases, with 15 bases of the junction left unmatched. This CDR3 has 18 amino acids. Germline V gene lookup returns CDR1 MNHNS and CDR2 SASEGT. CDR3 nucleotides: TGTGCCAGCAGTGAAATGGTAGCGGGAGGGCCACGTTCTCCTGAGCAGTTCTTC. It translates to CASSEMVAGGPRSPEQFF.

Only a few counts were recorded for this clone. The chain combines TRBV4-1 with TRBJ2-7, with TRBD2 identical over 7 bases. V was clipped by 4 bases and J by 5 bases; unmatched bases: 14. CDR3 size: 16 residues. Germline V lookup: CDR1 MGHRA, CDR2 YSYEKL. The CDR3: CASSPPGGGLNNEQYF. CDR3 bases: TGCGCCAGCAGCCCCCCTGGGGGGGGACTAAATAACGAGCAGTACTTC.

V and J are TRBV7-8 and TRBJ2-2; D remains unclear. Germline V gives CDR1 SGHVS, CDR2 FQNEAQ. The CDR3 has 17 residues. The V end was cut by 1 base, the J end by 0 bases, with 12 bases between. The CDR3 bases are TGTGCCAGCAGCTTAGAGTACGGGTTCGCGAACACCGGGGAGCTGTTTTTT. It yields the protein CASSLEYGFANTGELFF.

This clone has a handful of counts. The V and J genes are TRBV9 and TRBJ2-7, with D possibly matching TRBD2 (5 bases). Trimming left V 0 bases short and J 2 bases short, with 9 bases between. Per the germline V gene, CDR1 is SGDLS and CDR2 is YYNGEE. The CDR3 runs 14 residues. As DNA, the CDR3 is TGTGCCAGCAGCGTAGCTGACGGGGCCTACGAGCAGTACTTC. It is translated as CASSVADGAYEQYF.

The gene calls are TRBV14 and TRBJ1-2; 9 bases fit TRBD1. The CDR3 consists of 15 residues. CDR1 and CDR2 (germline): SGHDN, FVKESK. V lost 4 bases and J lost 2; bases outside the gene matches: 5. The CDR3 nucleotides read TGTGCCAGCAGCCCAAGGACAGGGGTGAACTATGGCTACACCTTC. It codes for CASSPRTGVNYGYTF.

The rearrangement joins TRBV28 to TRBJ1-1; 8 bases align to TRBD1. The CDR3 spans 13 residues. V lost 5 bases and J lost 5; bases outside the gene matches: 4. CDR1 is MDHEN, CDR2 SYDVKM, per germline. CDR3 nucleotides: TGTGCCAGCAGTAAAACAGGGGGAACTGAAGCTTTCTTT. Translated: CASSKTGGTEAFF.